This passage covers 21 T cell receptor beta chains from one sample sequenced in a study of siplizumab effects on memory and regulatory T cells. Clones were sequenced by immunoSEQ multiplex PCR, and TCRdb holds only the in-frame ones, with some missing. The sample lists around 65,000 clones; around three quarters were seen once. Material: memory CD4+ T cells sorted from blood. These receptors came from a human donor in good health.

This clone was seen just once. V usage is TRBV11-1 and J usage is TRBJ1-2; 8 bases fit TRBD1. V shed 9 bases and J 8 bases; nucleotides not matched to a gene: 11. The CDR3 spans 13 residues. Germline-derived CDR1 and CDR2 are SGHAT and FQDESV (reference sequence). The DNA for the CDR3 is TGTGCCAGTGGGAGACAGGGGCTGGAGGGCTACACCTTC. Amino acid sequence: CASGRQGLEGYTF.

This clone was seen only a few times. The chain uses TRBV28 and TRBJ2-5; TRBD1 matches 12 bases. Germline V gene lookup returns CDR1 MDHEN and CDR2 SYDVKM. There are 16 residues in the CDR3. The V and J ends lost 3 bases and 5 bases, in that order; junction bases with no gene match: 7. CDR3 coding DNA: TGTGCCAGCAGTTTTCCGGGACAGGGGGCGCGGGAGACCCAGTACTTC. This codes for CASSFPGQGARETQYF.

This clone was counted once. The CDR3 loop reads CASSLDPVTYEQYF. CDR3 bases: TGTGCCAGCAGCTTGGATCCAGTAACCTACGAGCAGTACTTC. V gene TRBV5-5 combines with J gene TRBJ2-7; D gene unclear. The CDR3 runs to 14 residues. Germline V CDR1 and CDR2: SGHKS, YYEKEE (reference sequence). Trimming stripped 0 bases from V and 2 bases from J, with 9 bases between.

V gene TRBV9 combines with J gene TRBJ1-6; D not certain. The ends were cut back, 3 bases at V and 10 bases at J, with 14 bases in the middle. The CDR3 has 14 amino acids. CDR1 SGDLS and CDR2 YYNGEE come from the germline V gene. This CDR3 reads CASSAGPARSPLHF. The CDR3 DNA follows: TGTGCCAGCAGCGCAGGACCGGCCCGCTCACCCCTCCACTTT.

The chain combines TRBV2 with TRBJ1-4; 9 bases are shared with TRBD1. The CDR3 contains 15 residues. Losses at the gene ends were 6 bases for V and 5 bases for J; bases not matched to a gene: 7. Germline assignment: CDR1 SNHLY and CDR2 FYNNEI. The CDR3, as DNA: TGTGCCAGCAGGATTCTTGGGACAGGGAATGAAAAACTGTTTTTT. As protein: CASRILGTGNEKLFF.

The chain has TRBV4-3 and TRBJ2-6; TRBD2 agrees at 7 bases. In germline, CDR1 is LGHNA, CDR2 YSLEER. The CDR3 consists of 17 residues. Trimming removed 1 base from V and 2 bases from J; junction bases left unmatched: 5. CDR3 amino acids: CASSQASRGAGANVLTF. CDR3 coding DNA: TGCGCCAGCAGCCAAGCCTCCCGGGGGGCTGGGGCCAACGTCCTGACTTTC.

The V and J genes are TRBV9 and TRBJ2-7, with 7 positions matching TRBD1. CDR3 length equals 14 residues. Looked up from germline, CDR1 is SGDLS and CDR2 is YYNGEE. The junction had 5 bases not matched to a gene; V was cut back by 3 bases and J by 2 bases. CDR3 sequence (DNA): TGTGCCAGCAGCGCCCTCGGGACAGCCTACGAGCAGTACTTC. As protein: CASSALGTAYEQYF.

V is TRBV11-3 and J is TRBJ1-5; 8 bases fit TRBD1. The ends lost 6 bases at V and 2 bases at J; junction bases unmatched: 6. Germline CDR1 reads SGHNT; CDR2 reads YENEEA. CDR3 length: 15 residues. This CDR3 reads CASSITGGGNQPQHF. The DNA for the CDR3 is TGTGCCAGCAGTATAACAGGGGGAGGCAATCAGCCCCAGCATTTT. The full variable domain, in which reference TRBV11-3 and TRBJ1-5 provide the parts outside the CDR3, is EAGVVQSPRYKIIEKKQPVAFWCNPISGHNTLYWYLQNLGQGPELLIRYENEEAVDDSQLPKDRFSAERLKGVDSTLKIQPAELGDSAVYLCASSITGGGNQPQHFGDGTRLSIL.

This rearrangement joins TRBV11-2 to TRBJ2-1; weak D call: TRBD2 (5 bases). The CDR3 has 12 residues. Germline V CDR1 and CDR2: SGHAT, FQNNGV. Trimming stripped 3 bases from V and 8 bases from J, with 8 bases between. The CDR3: CASSFGRDEQFF. In DNA form, the CDR3 reads TGTGCCAGCAGCTTTGGGCGGGATGAGCAGTTCTTC.

This clone was seen only a few times. The chain links TRBV7-6 to TRBJ2-1, with TRBD1 matching over 11 bases. This CDR3 comprises 15 residues. Germline V gives CDR1 SGHVS, CDR2 FNYEAQ. J gave up 6 bases and V 4 bases, and 5 bases lay outside the gene matches. The CDR3 sequence: CASSSSGQGVNEQFF. The CDR3 bases are TGTGCCAGCAGCTCCTCGGGACAGGGGGTCAATGAGCAGTTCTTC. The full variable domain, in which reference TRBV7-6 and TRBJ2-1 provide the parts outside the CDR3, is GAGVSQSPRYKVTKRGQDVALRCDPISGHVSLYWYRQALGQGPEFLTYFNYEAQQDKSGLPNDRFSAERPEGSISTLTIQRTEQRDSAMYRCASSSSGQGVNEQFFGPGTRLTVL.

This clone was picked up one time. One end of the junction varies from germline; a read error may be responsible. The chain joins TRBV5-6 to TRBJ2-2; TRBD2 agrees at 8 bases. The CDR3 consists of 12 residues. Germline CDR1 SGHDT, CDR2 YYEEEE. This CDR3 reads CASSFWGLVPIF. The CDR3 DNA reads TGTGCCAGCAGTTTTTGGGGACTAGTTCCGATTTTT.

The V and J genes are TRBV5-1 and TRBJ2-3; 8 positions match TRBD2. CDR1 is SGHRS, CDR2 YFSETQ, per germline. The CDR3 is 16 residues long. J was trimmed by 4 bases and V by 5 bases; bases with no gene match: 12. The CDR3 spells CASRETGTSGPDTQYF. The CDR3 DNA follows: TGCGCCAGCAGAGAAACCGGGACTAGTGGCCCAGATACGCAGTATTTT.

The V and J genes are TRBV2 and TRBJ2-3, with 10 bases that match TRBD1. The CDR3 is 16 amino acids. Losses at the gene ends were 3 bases for V and 7 bases for J; bases not matched to a gene: 10. CDR1 SNHLY and CDR2 FYNNEI come from the germline V gene. CDR3 loop: CASSEARTGGKNTQYF. DNA for the CDR3: TGTGCCAGCAGTGAGGCCCGGACAGGGGGTAAAAATACGCAGTATTTT. The full variable domain, rest sourced from reference TRBV2 and TRBJ2-3, is EPEVTQTPSHQVTQMGQEVILRCVPISNHLYFYWYRQILGQKVEFLVSFYNNEISEKSEIFDDQFSVERPDGSNFTLKIRSTKLEDSAMYFCASSEARTGGKNTQYFGPGTRLTVL.

This rearrangement joins TRBV25-1 to TRBJ1-6, with a possible D match to TRBD1 (6 bases). CDR3 size: 12 residues. Germline V CDR1 and CDR2: MGHDK, SYGVNS. Trimming shortened V by 4 bases and J by 17 bases, and 15 bases separated the two germline ends. The CDR3 here is CASSASGESVHF. Here the CDR3 DNA reads TGTGCCAGCAGTGCTTCAGGGGAAAGCGTCCACTTT.

The V gene is TRBV6-6, the J gene TRBJ2-7; D ambiguous. V dropped 4 bases and J dropped 2 bases, with 6 bases sitting between them. Germline V gene sequence: CDR1 MNHNY, CDR2 SVGAGI (reference sequence). This CDR3 comprises 12 residues. In nucleotides, the CDR3 is TGTGCCAGCAGTTCACGCGCCTACGAGCAGTACTTC. It translates to CASSSRAYEQYF.

This chain connects TRBV11-3 to TRBJ2-5, with D possibly matching TRBD1 (5 bases). In germline, CDR1 is SGHNT, CDR2 YENEEA. V lost 5 bases and J lost 1, with 8 bases in between. This CDR3 region has 13 residues. The CDR3 sequence: CASSQGVQETQYF. The CDR3 nucleotides are TGTGCCAGCAGCCAAGGGGTCCAAGAGACCCAGTACTTC.

V gene TRBV5-8 combines with J gene TRBJ1-1; 7 positions match TRBD1. This CDR3 is 15 amino acids long. With V trimmed by 2 bases and J by 4 bases, 8 bases remained unmatched. Germline V gene lookup returns CDR1 SGHTS and CDR2 YDEGEE. This chain's CDR3 is CASSFALPGGTEAFF. The DNA for the CDR3 is TGTGCCAGCAGCTTTGCTCTCCCAGGGGGCACTGAAGCTTTCTTT.

V is TRBV7-2 and J is TRBJ2-7, with 9 bases aligning to TRBD2. Looked up from germline, CDR1 is SGHTA and CDR2 is FQGNSA. Trimming took 5 bases from V and 6 from J; bases not matched to a gene: 5. This CDR3 contains 13 residues. This CDR3 reads CASSRSGGTEQYF. The CDR3 nucleotides are TGTGCCAGCAGCCGAAGCGGGGGGACCGAGCAGTACTTC.

V gene TRBV30 combines with J gene TRBJ1-2; TRBD1 agrees at 7 bases. The CDR3 totals 13 residues. V was pared by 8 bases and J by 3 bases, with 9 bases of the junction left unmatched. CDR1 is GTSNPN, CDR2 SVGIG, per germline (reference sequence). The CDR3: CARKGDRDYGYTF. The CDR3, as DNA: TGTGCCCGGAAAGGGGACAGAGACTATGGCTACACCTTC.

As for this clone: A much more abundant neighbour one base away suggests this may be a read error. This chain joins TRBV14 and TRBJ1-1; a possible D gene is TRBD1 (5 bases). The germline V and J ends were trimmed by 2 bases and 1 base, with 5 bases remaining between them. Germline CDR1 SGHDN, CDR2 FVKESK. The CDR3 loop spans 13 amino acids. CDR3: CASSQQGNTEAFF. The CDR3, as DNA: TGTGCCAGCAGCCAACAGGGGAACACTGAAGCTTTCTTT.

With regard to this clone: The same CDR3 arises from other DNA sequences in this sample as well. This chain links TRBV11-2 with TRBJ2-7, with 10 bases matching TRBD2. V gave up 4 bases and J gave up 0 bases; unmatched junction bases: 15. Germline values: CDR1 SGHAT, CDR2 FQNNGV. The CDR3 is 19 residues long. The CDR3 nucleotides read TGTGCCAGCAGCTCTAACGGGGGTCGGCTAGCGGGGGTCTCCTACGAGCAGTACTTC. It translates to CASSSNGGRLAGVSYEQYF.